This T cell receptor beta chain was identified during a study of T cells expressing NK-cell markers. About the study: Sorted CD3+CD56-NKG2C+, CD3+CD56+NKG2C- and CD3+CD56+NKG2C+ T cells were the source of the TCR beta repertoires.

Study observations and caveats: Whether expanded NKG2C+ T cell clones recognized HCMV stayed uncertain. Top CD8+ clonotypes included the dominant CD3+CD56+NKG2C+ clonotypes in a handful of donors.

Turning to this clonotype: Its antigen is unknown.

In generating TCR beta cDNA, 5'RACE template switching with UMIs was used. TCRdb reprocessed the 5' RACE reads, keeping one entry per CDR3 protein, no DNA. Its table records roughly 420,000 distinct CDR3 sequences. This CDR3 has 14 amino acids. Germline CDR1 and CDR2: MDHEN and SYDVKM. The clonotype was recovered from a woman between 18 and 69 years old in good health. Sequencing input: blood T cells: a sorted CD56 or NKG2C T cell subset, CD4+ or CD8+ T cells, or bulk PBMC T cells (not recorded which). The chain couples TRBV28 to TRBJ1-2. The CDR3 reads CASSLGAINYGYTF.